Following are 16 T cell receptor beta chains from one sample sequenced in a study of T cells in women clearing cervical HPV infection. The repertoire was sequenced with immunoSEQ multiplex PCR; TCRdb's copy has only in-frame clones and lacks some. Its listing shows 15,000 to 20,000 clones. The sequenced sample consisted of blood buffy coat. The origin of the receptors is a woman between 18 and 75 years old with a cervical HPV16 infection that either progressed to CIN3+ or cleared (not recorded which).

A word on this clone: Coverage ceases 3 residues before the CDR3 finishes, and the germline J gene fills in the end. This sequence joins TRBV30 and TRBJ2-7; a possible D gene is TRBD1 (5 bases). Trimming shortened V by 1 base and J by 2 bases, and 9 bases separated the two germline ends. Looked up from germline, CDR1 is GTSNPN and CDR2 is SVGIG (reference sequence). The CDR3 has 13 residues. The sequenced part of the CDR3 DNA is TGTGCCTGGAGTGAGACAGTTGCCTACGAG. It translates to CAWSETVAYE. The whole CDR3 protein reads CAWSETVAYEQYF.

On this clone itself: Read data end 3 residues before the CDR3 end; the end is taken from the germline J gene. This rearrangement joins TRBV20-1 to TRBJ2-1; D gene ambiguous. Germline assignment: CDR1 DFQATT and CDR2 SNEGSKA (reference sequence). Trimming cost V 4 bases and J 9 bases, with 10 bases left between them. This CDR3 contains 11 residues. The CDR3 region is CSATSPGEQFF. The sequenced part of the CDR3 DNA is TGCAGTGCTACATCCCCGGGTGAG.

Points on this clone: The read is 3 residues too short to cover the CDR3 end, so that end is filled in from the germline J gene. The J gene is TRBJ2-1, the V gene TRBV20-1; D perhaps matches TRBD2 (6 bases). Germline V gives CDR1 DFQATT, CDR2 SNEGSKA (reference sequence). V was cut by 6 bases and J by 5 bases, with 20 bases left in between. The CDR3 runs 15 residues. CDR3 DNA, as far as it was read: TGCAGTGCGGATATCGGGACTCAAAAGGACAATGAG. This sequence encodes CSADIGTQKDNE. The entire CDR3 protein is CSADIGTQKDNEQFF.

The DNA read from the CDR3 is TGTGCCAGTAGCATGGACAGGGGTGGTGAG. It specifies CASSMDRGGE. The whole CDR3 reads CASSMDRGGEQFF. The chain employs TRBV19 and TRBJ2-1, with TRBD1 matching 9 bases. The missing CDR3 end, 3 residues past where the read stops, is filled in from the germline J gene. The CDR3 runs to 13 residues. V lost 6 bases to trimming and J lost 9 bases; unmatched junction nucleotides: 6. Per the germline V gene, CDR1 is LNHDA and CDR2 is SQIVND (reference sequence).

Concerning this clone: The CDR3 end is not reached by the read, which stops 3 residues before it; the germline J gene fills it in. The V call is TRBV5-1, the J call TRBJ1-4, with no clear D. The germline V and J ends were trimmed by 7 bases and 8 bases, with 18 bases remaining between them. Germline CDR1 and CDR2: SGHRS and YFSETQ. This CDR3 contains 14 residues. CDR3 amino acids: CASGPTGQSEKLFF. Incomplete CDR3 DNA: TGCGCCAGCGGGCCCACTGGGCAGTCAGAAAAA.

Turning to this clone: With the read ending 3 residues before the CDR3 end, the germline J gene is used to fill in that end. The genes are TRBV6-2 or TRBV6-3 and TRBJ2-1; 12 bases fit TRBD2. Germline V gene lookup returns CDR1 MNHEY and CDR2 SVGEGT. The CDR3 spans 17 residues. The V and J ends lost 0 bases and 4 bases, in that order; junction bases with no gene match: 4. The sequenced CDR3 bases are TGTGCCAGCAGTTACTCAGGACTAGCGGGAAGTTACAATGAG. Translation: CASSYSGLAGSYNE. The full CDR3 protein is CASSYSGLAGSYNEQFF.

The sequenced CDR3 bases are TGTGCCAGTACCTCCTTAAGGACAGGCTTTAATAGCAATCAGCCC. It encodes CASTSLRTGFNSNQP. The whole CDR3 protein is CASTSLRTGFNSNQPQHF. V usage is TRBV19 and J usage is TRBJ1-5; 7 bases map to TRBD1. The observed sequence ends 3 residues before the CDR3 terminus, with the missing tail filled in from the germline J gene. The V segment lost 7 bases and the J segment 0 bases; nucleotides outside the gene matches: 15. Germline values: CDR1 LNHDA, CDR2 SQIVND (reference sequence). This CDR3 has 18 residues.

As regards this clone: Read coverage stops 3 residues before the CDR3 terminus; the germline J gene supplies the remainder. The V gene is TRBV7-2, the J gene TRBJ2-3; 8 bases line up with TRBD1. From germline, CDR1 is SGHTA and CDR2 FQGNSA. CDR3 length: 15 residues. This chain's CDR3 is CASSRGQGGNQPQYF. The CDR3 DNA, read in part, is TGTGCCAGCAGTAGAGGACAGGGAGGCAATCAGCCG.

The chain's CDR3 is CASRRNGLAGGSYEQYF. CDR3 DNA (partial): TGTGCCAGCAGACGCAACGGACTAGCGGGGGGCTCCTACGAG. This rearrangement joins TRBV28 to TRBJ2-7; 14 bases line up with TRBD2. Read data end 3 residues before the CDR3 end; the end is taken from the germline J gene. CDR1 is MDHEN and CDR2 is SYDVKM in the germline V gene. There are 17 residues in the CDR3. Trimming took 6 bases from V and 0 from J; bases not matched to a gene: 7.

Points on this clone: The CDR3 end is not reached by the read, which stops 3 residues before it; the germline J gene fills it in. V is TRBV7-9 and J is TRBJ1-2; tentative D call: TRBD1 (5 bases). V dropped 3 bases and J dropped 6 bases, with 14 bases sitting between them. CDR1 and CDR2 from the germline V gene are SEHNR and FQNEAQ (reference sequence). The CDR3 is 14 amino acids. The CDR3 bases that were read are TGTGCCAGCAGCTTGGGCAGGGCCGGAGATGGC. This codes for CASSLGRAGDG. The whole CDR3 protein is CASSLGRAGDGYTF.

A note on this clone: The CDR3 end lies 3 residues beyond the end of the read and is filled in from the germline J gene. The chain employs TRBV7-2 and TRBJ2-5, with 12 bases aligning to TRBD2. J lost 4 bases, V lost 5 bases, and 5 bases had no gene match. CDR1 and CDR2 (germline): SGHTA, FQGNSA. The CDR3 loop spans 15 amino acids. The CDR3 protein is CASSPQLAGGETQYF. Partial CDR3 DNA: TGTGCCAGCAGCCCACAACTAGCGGGGGGAGAGACC.

As concerns this clone: The CDR3 extends 3 residues past the end of the read, so its final part is completed from the germline J gene. The chain couples TRBV4-2 to TRBJ2-5; D is perhaps TRBD1 (6 bases). CDR3 size: 15 residues. The germline V gene encodes CDR1 LGHNA and CDR2 YNFKEQ. Trimming cost V 0 bases and J 4 bases, with 12 bases left between them. CDR3 residues: CASSQDIVGAETQYF. CDR3 bases read: TGTGCCAGCAGCCAAGATATCGTGGGGGCAGAGACC.

Remarks on this clone: The junction does not match germline at one end; this may be a read error. The CDR3 sequence: CASSQAQGASGQYF. The sequenced part of the CDR3 DNA is TGTGCCAGCAGTCAAGCCCAGGGGGCCTCTGGT. The chain is built from TRBV6-1 and TRBJ2-4; 8 bases are a match to TRBD1. Read sequence stops 3 residues before the CDR3 end, and the germline J gene provides the missing end. Per germline, CDR1 MNHNS and CDR2 SASEGT. The CDR3 runs 14 residues.

To note about this clone: Germline is not matched at one junction end, which may reflect a read error. The read halts 3 residues ahead of the CDR3 end, with the missing end drawn from the germline J gene. The rearrangement uses TRBV7-7 and TRBJ2-2, with D maybe TRBD2 (7 bases). The germline V gene has CDR1 SSHAT and CDR2 FNYEAQ (reference sequence). The CDR3 has 15 amino acids. Partial CDR3 DNA: TGTGCTAGCAGTGGGACCGGGGGGCTTACCGGGGAG. It encodes CASSGTGGLTGE. The whole CDR3 protein is CASSGTGGLTGELFF.

A word on this clone: The read falls 3 residues short of the CDR3 end, and the missing part is taken from the germline J gene. The V gene is TRBV6-2 or TRBV6-3, the J gene TRBJ2-5; the D gene is possibly TRBD2 (6 bases). CDR1 and CDR2 from the germline V gene are MNHEY and SVGEGT. V lost 6 bases to trimming and J lost 6 bases, with 14 bases between them. This CDR3 is built from 13 residues. CDR3 DNA (partial): TGTGCCAGCAGAACTAGCAGCCGGCAGACC. The encoded protein is CASRTSSRQT. The full CDR3 sequence reads CASRTSSRQTQYF.

CDR3 protein: CASSLGRGSGGLVTQYF. CDR3 bases read: TGTGCCAGCAGCTTAGGCCGTGGTAGCGGGGGCTTAGTGACG. This chain connects TRBV13 to TRBJ2-3; 9 bases line up with TRBD2. The read ends 3 residues shy of where the CDR3 ends; the end is completed using the germline J gene. The CDR3 covers 17 residues. Germline V gives CDR1 PRHDT, CDR2 FYEKMQ (reference sequence).